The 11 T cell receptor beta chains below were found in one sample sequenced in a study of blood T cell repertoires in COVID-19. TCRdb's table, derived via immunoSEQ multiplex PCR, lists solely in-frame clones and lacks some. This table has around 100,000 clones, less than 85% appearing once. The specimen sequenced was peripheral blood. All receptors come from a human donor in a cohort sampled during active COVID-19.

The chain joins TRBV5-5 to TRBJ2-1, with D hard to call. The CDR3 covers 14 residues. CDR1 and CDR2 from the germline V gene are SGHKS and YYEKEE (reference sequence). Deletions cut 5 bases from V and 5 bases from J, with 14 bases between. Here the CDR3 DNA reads TGTGCCAGCAGACCATGGGCCTACGACAATGAGCAGTTCTTC. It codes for CASRPWAYDNEQFF.

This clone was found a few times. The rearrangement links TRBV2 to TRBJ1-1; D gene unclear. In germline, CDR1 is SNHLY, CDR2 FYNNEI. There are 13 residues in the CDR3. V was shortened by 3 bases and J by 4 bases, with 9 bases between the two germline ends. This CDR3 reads CASSELGGTEAFF. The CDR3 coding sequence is TGTGCCAGCAGTGAGCTGGGAGGCACTGAAGCTTTCTTT. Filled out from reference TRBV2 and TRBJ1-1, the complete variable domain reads EPEVTQTPSHQVTQMGQEVILRCVPISNHLYFYWYRQILGQKVEFLVSFYNNEISEKSEIFDDQFSVERPDGSNFTLKIRSTKLEDSAMYFCASSELGGTEAFFGQGTRLTVV.

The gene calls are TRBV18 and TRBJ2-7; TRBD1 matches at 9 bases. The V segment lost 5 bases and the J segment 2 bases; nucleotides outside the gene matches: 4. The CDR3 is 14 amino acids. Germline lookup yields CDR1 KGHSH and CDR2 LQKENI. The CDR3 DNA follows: TGTGCCAGCTCAGCCGGGACAGGGACCTACGAGCAGTACTTC. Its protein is CASSAGTGTYEQYF.

The CDR3 DNA follows: TGTGCCAGCAGTTTTAATAGGGGGAACACTGAAGCTTTCTTT. Amino acid sequence: CASSFNRGNTEAFF. The chain couples TRBV6-5 to TRBJ1-1, with D possibly TRBD1 on 5 matching bases. The length of the CDR3 is 14 residues. The ends were cut back, 4 bases at V and 1 base at J, with 10 bases in the middle. Germline values: CDR1 MNHEY, CDR2 SVGAGI.

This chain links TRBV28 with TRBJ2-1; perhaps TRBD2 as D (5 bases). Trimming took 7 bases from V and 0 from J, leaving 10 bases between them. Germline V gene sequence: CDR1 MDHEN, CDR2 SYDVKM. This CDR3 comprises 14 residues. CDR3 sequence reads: CASKERTSYNEQFF. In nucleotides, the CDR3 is TGTGCCAGCAAAGAGCGGACCTCCTACAATGAGCAGTTCTTC.

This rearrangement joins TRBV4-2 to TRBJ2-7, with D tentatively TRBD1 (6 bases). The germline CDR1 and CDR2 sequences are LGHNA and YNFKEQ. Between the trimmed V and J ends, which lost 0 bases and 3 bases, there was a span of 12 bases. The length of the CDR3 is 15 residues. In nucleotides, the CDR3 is TGTGCCAGCAGCCAAGACCGGACAGCTTTCTACGAGCAGTACTTC. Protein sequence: CASSQDRTAFYEQYF.

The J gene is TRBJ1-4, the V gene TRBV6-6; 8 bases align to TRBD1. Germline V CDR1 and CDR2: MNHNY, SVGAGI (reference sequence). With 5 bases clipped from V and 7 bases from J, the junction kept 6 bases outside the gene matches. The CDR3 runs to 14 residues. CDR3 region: CASSLDRVAEKLFF. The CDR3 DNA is TGTGCCAGCAGTCTGGACAGGGTGGCTGAAAAACTGTTTTTT.

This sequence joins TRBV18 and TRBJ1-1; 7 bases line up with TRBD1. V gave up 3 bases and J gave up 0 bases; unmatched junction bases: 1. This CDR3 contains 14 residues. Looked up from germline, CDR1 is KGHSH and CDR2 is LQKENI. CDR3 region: CASSPGQVNTEAFF. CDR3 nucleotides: TGTGCCAGCTCACCCGGACAGGTGAACACTGAAGCTTTCTTT.

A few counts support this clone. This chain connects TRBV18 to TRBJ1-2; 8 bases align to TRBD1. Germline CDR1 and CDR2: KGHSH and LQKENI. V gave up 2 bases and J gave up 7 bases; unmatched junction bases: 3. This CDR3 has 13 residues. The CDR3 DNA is TGTGCCAGCTCACCAGAGACAGGGGTTGGCTACACCTTC. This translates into CASSPETGVGYTF. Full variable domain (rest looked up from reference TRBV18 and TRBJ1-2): NAGVMQNPRHLVRRRGQEARLRCSPMKGHSHVYWYRQLPEEGLKFMVYLQKENIIDESGMPKERFSAEFPKEGPSILRIQQVVRGDSAAYFCASSPETGVGYTFGSGTRLTVV.

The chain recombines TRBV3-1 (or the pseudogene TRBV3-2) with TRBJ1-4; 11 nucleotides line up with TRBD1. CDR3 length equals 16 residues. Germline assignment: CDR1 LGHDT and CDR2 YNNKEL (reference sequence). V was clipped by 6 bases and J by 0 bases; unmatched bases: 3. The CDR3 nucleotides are TGTGCCAGCAGTCGGGACAGGGGGGCAACTAATGAAAAACTGTTTTTT. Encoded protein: CASSRDRGATNEKLFF.

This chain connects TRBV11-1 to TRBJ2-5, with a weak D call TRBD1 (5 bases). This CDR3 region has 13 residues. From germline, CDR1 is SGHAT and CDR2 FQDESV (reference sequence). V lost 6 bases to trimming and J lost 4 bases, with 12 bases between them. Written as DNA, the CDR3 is TGTGCCAGCAGTCGACTTGACAGAGAGACCCAGTACTTC. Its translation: CASSRLDRETQYF.